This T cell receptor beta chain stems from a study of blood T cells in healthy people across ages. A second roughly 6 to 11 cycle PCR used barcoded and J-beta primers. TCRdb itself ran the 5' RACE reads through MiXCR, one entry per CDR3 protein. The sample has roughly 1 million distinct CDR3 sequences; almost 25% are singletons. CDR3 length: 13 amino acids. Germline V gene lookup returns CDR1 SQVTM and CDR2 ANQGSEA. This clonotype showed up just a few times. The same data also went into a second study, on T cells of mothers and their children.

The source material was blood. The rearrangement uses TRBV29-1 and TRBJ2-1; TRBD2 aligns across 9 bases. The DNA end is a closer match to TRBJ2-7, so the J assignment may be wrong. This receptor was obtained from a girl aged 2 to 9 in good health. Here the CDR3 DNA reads TGCAGCGGTAGATTTAGCGGGGGTTACGAGCAGTACTTC. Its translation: CSGRFSGGYEQYF.